The 30 T cell receptor beta chains presented below share a single source sample, sequenced in a study of cytomegalovirus exposure and HLA in healthy donors. PCR involved 60 Vbeta and 13 Jbeta primers. Libraries were prepared by immunoSEQ multiplex PCR; TCRdb keeps only in-frame clonotypes and omits some of them. In the table there are fewer than 70,000 clones, about four fifths of which are singletons. The material sequenced was PBMCs. The source of these receptors is a man aged 35-49 years in good health and CMV-seronegative.

This rearrangement joins TRBV18 to TRBJ2-7, with D perhaps TRBD1 (6 bases). Germline-derived CDR1 and CDR2 are KGHSH and LQKENI. Between the trimmed V and J ends, which lost 1 base and 4 bases, there was a span of 11 bases. This CDR3 is built from 14 residues. CDR3 residues: CASSPRTGNYEQYV. The DNA of the CDR3 is TGTGCCAGCTCACCACGTACAGGGAATTACGAGCAGTACGTC.

This chain joins TRBV6-6 and TRBJ1-5, with TRBD1 as a possible D gene (5 bases). This CDR3 has 15 residues. CDR1 is MNHNY, CDR2 SVGAGI, per germline (reference sequence). Trimming left V 7 bases short and J 0 bases short, with 13 bases between. The CDR3 DNA sequence: TGTGCCAGCATGATTACCAGGGTTAGCAATCAGCCCCAGCATTTT. It encodes CASMITRVSNQPQHF.

The chain combines TRBV30 with TRBJ2-2; maybe TRBD1 (5 bases). The CDR3 length is 15 residues. The V gene lost 3 bases and the J gene lost 0 bases, with 11 bases spanning the gap. The germline V gene has CDR1 GTSNPN and CDR2 SVGIG (reference sequence). CDR3 coding DNA: TGTGCCTGGAGAAGACAGTCCCCGAACACCGGGGAGCTGTTTTTT. Amino acids: CAWRRQSPNTGELFF.

The rearrangement uses TRBV11-3 and TRBJ2-1; TRBD2 matches 11 bases. The CDR3 contains 13 residues. V lost 6 bases, J lost 7 bases, and 2 bases stayed unmatched. The germline CDR1 and CDR2 sequences are SGHNT and YENEEA. The CDR3: CASSVAGGNEQFF. DNA of the CDR3: TGTGCCAGCAGTGTAGCGGGGGGGAATGAGCAGTTCTTC. Based on the CDR3 plus reference TRBV11-3 and TRBJ2-1, the full variable domain is EAGVVQSPRYKIIEKKQPVAFWCNPISGHNTLYWYLQNLGQGPELLIRYENEEAVDDSQLPKDRFSAERLKGVDSTLKIQPAELGDSAVYLCASSVAGGNEQFFGPGTRLTVL.

This sequence joins TRBV5-1 and TRBJ2-1; 7 bases align to TRBD2. Germline V CDR1 and CDR2: SGHRS, YFSETQ. The CDR3 runs 15 residues. Trimming removed 0 bases from V and 9 bases from J; junction bases left unmatched: 9. The CDR3 loop is CASSLVSGWGGEQFF. CDR3 in DNA: TGCGCCAGCAGCTTGGTTAGCGGGTGGGGGGGTGAGCAGTTCTTC.

DNA of the CDR3: TGCAGCGTGCTTGAGGGCACAGGGGGCCCCTCTAGCAATCAGCCCCAGCATTTT. This sequence encodes CSVLEGTGGPSSNQPQHF. The chain joins TRBV29-1 to TRBJ1-5; 9 bases align to TRBD1. This CDR3 contains 18 residues. The germline gives CDR1 SQVTM, CDR2 ANQGSEA. V trimming: 6 bases; J trimming: 0 bases; junction bases outside the gene matches: 15.

The chain carries TRBV5-4 and TRBJ1-4; 7 bases are a match to TRBD1. Per the germline V gene, CDR1 is SGHNT and CDR2 is YYREEE (reference sequence). V gave up 1 base and J gave up 4 bases; unmatched junction bases: 1. CDR3 length: 14 residues. CDR3 region: CASSLQGGNEKLFF. As DNA, the CDR3 is TGTGCCAGCAGCTTGCAGGGGGGTAATGAAAAACTGTTTTTT.

CDR3 DNA sequence: TGTGCCAGCAGCCAAGCTGGCCGAGGCACCTATGGCTACACCTTC. Encoded protein: CASSQAGRGTYGYTF. The chain joins TRBV14 to TRBJ1-2; D is unclear. V lost 1 base and J lost 4, with 13 bases in between. The germline V gene encodes CDR1 SGHDN and CDR2 FVKESK. This CDR3 region has 15 residues.

The chain joins TRBV28 to TRBJ1-4; D is perhaps TRBD1 (6 bases). Trimming stripped 1 base from V and 2 bases from J, with 11 bases between. Germline CDR1 MDHEN, CDR2 SYDVKM. The CDR3 extends over 16 amino acids. The CDR3 region has the DNA TGTGCCAGCAGTTTATTCCTGCAGGGGACTAATGAAAAACTGTTTTTT. It codes for CASSLFLQGTNEKLFF. The variable domain in full, completed from reference TRBV28 and TRBJ1-4, reads DVKVTQSSRYLVKRTGEKVFLECVQDMDHENMFWYRQDPGLGLRLIYFSYDVKMKEKGDIPEGYSVSREKKERFSLILESASTNQTSMYLCASSLFLQGTNEKLFFGSGTQLSVL.

The V and J genes are TRBV15 and TRBJ2-6; 9 positions match TRBD2. Germline CDR1 is LNHNV and CDR2 is YYDKDF (reference sequence). Trimming at V came to 6 bases and at J to 0 bases, leaving 12 bases not matched to a gene. CDR3 length: 19 residues. The CDR3 bases are TGTGCCACCAGAGACGGAAAGGGACTAGCTCTCTCTGGGGCCAACGTCCTGACTTTC. Its protein product is CATRDGKGLALSGANVLTF.

The chain is built from TRBV7-2 and TRBJ2-5, with TRBD1 as a possible D gene (5 bases). The germline V gene has CDR1 SGHTA and CDR2 FQGNSA. CDR3 length: 12 amino acids. V was pared by 5 bases and J by 7 bases, with 11 bases between. The CDR3, as DNA: TGTGCCAGCAGCCAAAGTACAGGGACCCAGTACTTC. It codes for CASSQSTGTQYF.

A single count supports this clone. This rearrangement joins TRBV14 to TRBJ2-7; no definite D call. Trimming removed 0 bases at V and 0 bases at J, with 9 bases between. CDR1 and CDR2 (germline): SGHDN, FVKESK. The CDR3 has 15 residues. In nucleotides, the CDR3 is TGTGCCAGCAGCCAAGAAAATCCGAGCTCCTACGAGCAGTACTTC. Encoded protein: CASSQENPSSYEQYF.

The genes are TRBV30 and TRBJ2-3, with 12 positions matching TRBD2. This CDR3 region has 24 residues. Per the germline V gene, CDR1 is GTSNPN and CDR2 is SVGIG (reference sequence). V was pared by 4 bases and J by 0 bases, with 29 bases of the junction left unmatched. The CDR3 here is CAWTQMGGLHKGLAGLTSTDTQYF. The CDR3 DNA follows: TGTGCCTGGACCCAAATGGGAGGCTTACACAAGGGACTAGCGGGCCTGACTAGCACAGATACGCAGTATTTT.

The chain's CDR3 is CASSASTGFGNTIYF. As DNA, the CDR3 is TGTGCCAGCAGCGCCTCGACAGGGTTTGGAAACACCATATATTTT. The chain employs TRBV11-2 and TRBJ1-3, with 7 positions matching TRBD1. The CDR3 contains 15 residues. Unmatched junction bases numbered 7, after V lost 5 bases and J lost 3 bases. The germline V gene has CDR1 SGHAT and CDR2 FQNNGV.

The gene calls are TRBV4-3 and TRBJ1-4; no reliable D call. The CDR3 is 15 residues long. Germline lookup yields CDR1 LGHNA and CDR2 YSLEER. Deletions cut 4 bases from V and 8 bases from J, with 17 bases between. CDR3 sequence: CASSRTGVEGEKLFF. In nucleotides, the CDR3 is TGCGCCAGCAGCCGGACCGGGGTCGAGGGCGAAAAACTGTTTTTT.

A single count supports this clone. This chain joins TRBV28 and TRBJ2-7, with 9 bases fitting TRBD1. The CDR3 runs to 15 residues. Trimming at V came to 5 bases and at J to 4 bases, leaving 9 bases not matched to a gene. CDR1 is MDHEN, CDR2 SYDVKM, per germline. The CDR3 DNA follows: TGTGCCAGCAGTCCCGACAGGGGGAAAGTTTACGAGCAGTACGTC. It encodes CASSPDRGKVYEQYV.

The chain has TRBV30 and TRBJ2-3; 9 nucleotides line up with TRBD1. The CDR3 runs to 14 residues. V lost 2 bases, J lost 3 bases, and 3 bases stayed unmatched. Germline CDR1 reads GTSNPN; CDR2 reads SVGIG (reference sequence). CDR3 DNA: TGTGCCTGGAGTCCGGGACAGGGAACAGATACGCAGTATTTT. This translates into CAWSPGQGTDTQYF.

The genes are TRBV9 and TRBJ2-2; the D gene is possibly TRBD2 (6 bases). The CDR3 runs 14 residues. Germline V gives CDR1 SGDLS, CDR2 YYNGEE. The V end was cut by 5 bases, the J end by 6 bases, with 14 bases between. CDR3 DNA: TGTGCCAGCAGTGCGGGAATTGTCCCCGGGGAGCTGTTTTTT. This codes for CASSAGIVPGELFF. Based on the CDR3 plus reference TRBV9 and TRBJ2-2, the full variable domain is DSGVTQTPKHLITATGQRVTLRCSPRSGDLSVYWYQQSLDQGLQFLIQYYNGEERAKGNILERFSAQQFPDLHSELNLSSLELGDSALYFCASSAGIVPGELFFGEGSRLTVL.

V and J are TRBV19 and TRBJ1-5; possibly TRBD1 for D (6 bases). Germline CDR1 LNHDA, CDR2 SQIVND (reference sequence). V lost 4 bases and J 2 bases, leaving 12 bases between the germline ends. This CDR3 comprises 15 residues. As DNA, the CDR3 is TGTGCCAGTAGTACACAGGGAGTGGGCAATCAGCCCCAGCATTTT. Protein sequence: CASSTQGVGNQPQHF.

The chain joins TRBV6-6 to TRBJ1-4; D not certain. V was pared by 0 bases and J by 10 bases, with 12 bases between. Germline-derived CDR1 and CDR2 are MNHNY and SVGAGI (reference sequence). This CDR3 has 14 amino acids. CDR3 loop: CASSYSSWEGKLFF. In DNA form, the CDR3 reads TGTGCCAGCAGTTACTCGAGCTGGGAGGGAAAACTGTTTTTT.

V gene TRBV6-6 combines with J gene TRBJ1-1; a weak D match, TRBD1 (5 bases). The V and J ends lost 6 bases and 4 bases respectively, with 18 bases between them. Germline CDR1 and CDR2: MNHNY and SVGAGI (reference sequence). This CDR3 is built from 15 residues. CDR3 bases: TGTGCCAGCAGAAGGACTCAGGGAGGCGGCACTGAAGCTTTCTTT. Its protein product is CASRRTQGGGTEAFF.

This clone was counted a single time. The rearrangement uses TRBV9 and TRBJ1-6; no clear D gene. V dropped 1 base and J dropped 5 bases, with 13 bases sitting between them. Germline assignment: CDR1 SGDLS and CDR2 YYNGEE. The CDR3 spans 16 residues. Here the CDR3 DNA reads TGTGCCAGCAGCGTACAGGCATCGTACCATAATTCACCCCTCCACTTT. Translation gives CASSVQASYHNSPLHF.

There are a few counts of this clone. The rearrangement uses TRBV6-1 and TRBJ1-6, with D perhaps TRBD1 (5 bases). The CDR3 is 18 amino acids. Germline CDR1 and CDR2: MNHNS and SASEGT. V was pared by 2 bases and J by 8 bases, with 22 bases between. CDR3 nucleotides: TGTGCCAGCAGTGAAAGATTGGCTGGGACGGGAGGGTATTCACCCCTCCACTTT. Protein sequence: CASSERLAGTGGYSPLHF.

The chain uses TRBV30 and TRBJ1-2; 8 bases are shared with TRBD1. The CDR3 is 14 residues long. The ends lost 0 bases at V and 4 bases at J; junction bases unmatched: 4. Looked up from germline, CDR1 is GTSNPN and CDR2 is SVGIG (reference sequence). The CDR3 nucleotides read TGTGCCTGGAGTGTACAGGGGGGGGCCTATGGCTACACCTTC. Translated, it gives CAWSVQGGAYGYTF.

V usage is TRBV9 and J usage is TRBJ1-6; TRBD1 might be the D (5 bases). The germline V gene has CDR1 SGDLS and CDR2 YYNGEE. The CDR3 extends over 12 amino acids. V was pared by 3 bases and J by 9 bases, with 7 bases between. The CDR3 reads CASSGGGSPLHF. In DNA form, the CDR3 reads TGTGCCAGCAGCGGGGGGGGTTCACCCCTCCACTTT.

The chain uses TRBV7-8 and TRBJ1-5, with D perhaps TRBD1 (5 bases). CDR1 SGHVS and CDR2 FQNEAQ come from the germline V gene. V was shortened by 5 bases and J by 7 bases, with 15 bases between the two germline ends. CDR3 length: 14 amino acids. CDR3 nucleotide sequence: TGTGCCAGCAGCCCCAGGGATCTAGGGCAGCCCCAGCATTTT. It is translated as CASSPRDLGQPQHF.

As DNA, the CDR3 is TGCGCCAGCAGCCAAGATCCGATGACTTTGAACACTGAAGCTTTCTTT. This sequence encodes CASSQDPMTLNTEAFF. V and J are TRBV4-3 and TRBJ1-1; D is uncertain. The V and J ends lost 0 bases and 0 bases respectively, with 11 bases between them. Germline CDR1 and CDR2: LGHNA and YSLEER. The CDR3 length is 16 residues.

This clone was counted only a few times. The rearrangement links TRBV4-3 to TRBJ1-6, with TRBD1 matching 9 bases. Unmatched junction bases numbered 8, after V lost 0 bases and J lost 14 bases. The germline gives CDR1 LGHNA, CDR2 YSLEER. The CDR3 is 15 residues long. This CDR3 reads CASSQDRRTGDALHF. The CDR3 nucleotides are TGCGCCAGCAGCCAAGATAGGCGGACAGGGGATGCCCTCCACTTT.

This chain uses TRBV15 with TRBJ1-2, with 10 nucleotides matching TRBD1. Germline V gene data show CDR1 as LNHNV and CDR2 as YYDKDF (reference sequence). CDR3 length equals 16 residues. V dropped 8 bases and J dropped 0; count of bases not matched to a gene: 9. The CDR3 protein is CATGKAGQGSNYGYTF. In DNA form, the CDR3 reads TGTGCCACCGGGAAAGCGGGACAGGGGTCTAACTATGGCTACACCTTC.

The V gene is TRBV15, the J gene TRBJ1-5; D gene ambiguous. V was shortened by 0 bases and J by 9 bases, with 15 bases between the two germline ends. Germline CDR1 is LNHNV and CDR2 is YYDKDF (reference sequence). The CDR3 runs to 15 residues. The CDR3 loop reads CATSRDNNLPGPQHF. CDR3 bases: TGTGCCACCAGCAGAGACAACAATTTACCGGGGCCCCAGCATTTT. Variable domain in full (rest from reference TRBV15 and TRBJ1-5): DAMVIQNPRYQVTQFGKPVTLSCSQTLNHNVMYWYQQKSSQAPKLLFHYYDKDFNNEADTPDNFQSRRPNTSFCFLDIRSPGLGDTAMYLCATSRDNNLPGPQHFGDGTRLSIL.